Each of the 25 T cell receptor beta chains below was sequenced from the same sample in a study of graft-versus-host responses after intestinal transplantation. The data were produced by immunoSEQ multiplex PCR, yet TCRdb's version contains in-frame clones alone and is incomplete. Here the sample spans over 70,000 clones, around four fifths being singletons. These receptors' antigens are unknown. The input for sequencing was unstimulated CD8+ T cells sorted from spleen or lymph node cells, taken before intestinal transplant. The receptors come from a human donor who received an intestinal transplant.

As DNA, the CDR3 is TGCGCCAGCAGCTCCATAGCGGGGGAGGGGACAGATACGCAGTATTTT. Protein product: CASSSIAGEGTDTQYF. This chain connects TRBV4-1 to TRBJ2-3, with 9 bases lining up with TRBD2. Trimming removed 5 bases from V and 3 bases from J; junction bases left unmatched: 9. CDR1 is MGHRA, CDR2 YSYEKL, per germline. CDR3 length: 16 amino acids.

CDR3 sequence: CASSEKWDNEQFF. CDR3 coding DNA: TGTGCCAGCAGTGAGAAGTGGGACAATGAGCAGTTCTTC. This chain links TRBV2 with TRBJ2-1; no clear D. V shed 3 bases and J shed 5 bases, with 8 bases lying between them. Germline CDR1 is SNHLY and CDR2 is FYNNEI. This CDR3 is built from 13 residues.

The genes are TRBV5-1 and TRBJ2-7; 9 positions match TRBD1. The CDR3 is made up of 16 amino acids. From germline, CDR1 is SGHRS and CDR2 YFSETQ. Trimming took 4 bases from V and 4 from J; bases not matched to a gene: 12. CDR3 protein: CASSISGQGLRYEQYF. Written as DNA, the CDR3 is TGCGCCAGCAGCATCTCGGGACAGGGTTTGAGGTACGAGCAGTACTTC.

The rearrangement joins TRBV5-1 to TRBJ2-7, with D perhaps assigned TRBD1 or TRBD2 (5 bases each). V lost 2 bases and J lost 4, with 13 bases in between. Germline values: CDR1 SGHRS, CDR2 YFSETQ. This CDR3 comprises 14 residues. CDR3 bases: TGCGCCAGCAGCTTTGTGGGGGTCCCTTACGAGCAGTACTTC. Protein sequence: CASSFVGVPYEQYF.

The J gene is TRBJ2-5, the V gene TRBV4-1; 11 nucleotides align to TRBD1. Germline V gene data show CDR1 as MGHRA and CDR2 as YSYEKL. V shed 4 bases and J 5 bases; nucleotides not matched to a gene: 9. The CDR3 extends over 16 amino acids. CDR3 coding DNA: TGCGCCAGCAGCCGAACTTGGACAGGGGGCGGGGAGACCCAGTACTTC. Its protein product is CASSRTWTGGGETQYF.

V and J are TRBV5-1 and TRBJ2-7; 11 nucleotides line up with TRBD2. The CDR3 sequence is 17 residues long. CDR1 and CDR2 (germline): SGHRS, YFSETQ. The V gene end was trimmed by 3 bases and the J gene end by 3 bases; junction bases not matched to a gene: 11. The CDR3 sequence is CASSYAPGLAENYEQYF. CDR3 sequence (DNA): TGCGCCAGCAGCTACGCCCCGGGACTAGCGGAAAACTACGAGCAGTACTTC.

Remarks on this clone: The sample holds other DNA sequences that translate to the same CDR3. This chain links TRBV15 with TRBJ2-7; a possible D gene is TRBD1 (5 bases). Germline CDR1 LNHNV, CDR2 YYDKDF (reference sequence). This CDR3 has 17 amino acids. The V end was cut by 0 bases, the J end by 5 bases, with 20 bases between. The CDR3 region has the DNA TGTGCCACCAGCAGAGATTGGGCGCGGCCAGGGCCCCACGAGCAGTACTTC. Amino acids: CATSRDWARPGPHEQYF.

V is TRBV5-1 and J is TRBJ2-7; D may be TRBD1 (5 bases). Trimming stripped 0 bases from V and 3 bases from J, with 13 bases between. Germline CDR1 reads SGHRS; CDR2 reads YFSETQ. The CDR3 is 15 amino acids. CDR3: CASSLGLGANYEQYF. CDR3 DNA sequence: TGCGCCAGCAGCTTGGGTTTAGGGGCGAACTACGAGCAGTACTTC.

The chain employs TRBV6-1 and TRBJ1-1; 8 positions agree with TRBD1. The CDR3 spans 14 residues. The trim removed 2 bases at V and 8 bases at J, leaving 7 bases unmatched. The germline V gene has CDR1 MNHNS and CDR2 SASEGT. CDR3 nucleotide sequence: TGTGCCAGCAGTGAATGGCCGAGACAGGGGGAAGCTTTCTTT. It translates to CASSEWPRQGEAFF.

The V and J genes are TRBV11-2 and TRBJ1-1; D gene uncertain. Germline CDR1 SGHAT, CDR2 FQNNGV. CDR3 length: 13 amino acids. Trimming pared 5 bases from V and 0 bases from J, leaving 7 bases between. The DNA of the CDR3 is TGTGCCAGCAGCCCGCCAGTGAACACTGAAGCTTTCTTT. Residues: CASSPPVNTEAFF.

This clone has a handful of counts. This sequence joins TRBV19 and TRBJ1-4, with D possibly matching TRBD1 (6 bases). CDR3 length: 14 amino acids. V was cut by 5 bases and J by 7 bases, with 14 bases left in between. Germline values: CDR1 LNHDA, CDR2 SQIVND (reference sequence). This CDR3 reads CASSVGAWGEKLFF. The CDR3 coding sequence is TGTGCCAGTAGTGTGGGGGCTTGGGGTGAAAAACTGTTTTTT.

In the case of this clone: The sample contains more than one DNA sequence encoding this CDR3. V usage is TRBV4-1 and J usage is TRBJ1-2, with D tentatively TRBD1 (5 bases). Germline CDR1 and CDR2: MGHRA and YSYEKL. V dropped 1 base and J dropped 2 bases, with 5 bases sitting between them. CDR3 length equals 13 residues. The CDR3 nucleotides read TGCGCCAGCAGCCAAGGGACAAACTATGGCTACACCTTC. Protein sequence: CASSQGTNYGYTF.

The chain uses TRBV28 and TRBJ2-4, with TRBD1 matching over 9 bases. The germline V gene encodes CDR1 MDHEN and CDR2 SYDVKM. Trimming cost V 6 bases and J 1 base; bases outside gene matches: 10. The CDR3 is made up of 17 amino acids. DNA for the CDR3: TGTGCCAGCAGGCAAACAGGGGGCGGGTGGGCCAAAAACATTCAGTACTTC. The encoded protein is CASRQTGGGWAKNIQYF.

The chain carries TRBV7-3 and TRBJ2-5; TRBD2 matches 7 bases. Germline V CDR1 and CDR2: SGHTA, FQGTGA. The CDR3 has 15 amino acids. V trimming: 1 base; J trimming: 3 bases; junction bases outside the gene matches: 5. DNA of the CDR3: TGTGCCAGCAGCTTAATGGGGAGGGCGGAAGAGACCCAGTACTTC. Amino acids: CASSLMGRAEETQYF.

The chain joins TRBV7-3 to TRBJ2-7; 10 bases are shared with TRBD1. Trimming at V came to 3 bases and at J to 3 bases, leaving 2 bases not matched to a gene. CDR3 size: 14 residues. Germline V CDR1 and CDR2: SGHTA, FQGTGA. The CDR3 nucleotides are TGTGCCAGCAGCTTCGGGACAGGGGACTACGAGCAGTACTTC. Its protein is CASSFGTGDYEQYF.

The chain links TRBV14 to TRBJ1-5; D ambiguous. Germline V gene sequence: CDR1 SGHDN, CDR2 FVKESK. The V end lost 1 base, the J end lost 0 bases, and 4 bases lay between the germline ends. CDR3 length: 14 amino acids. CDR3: CASSQAYSNQPQHF. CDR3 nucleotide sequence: TGTGCCAGCAGCCAAGCATATAGCAATCAGCCCCAGCATTTT. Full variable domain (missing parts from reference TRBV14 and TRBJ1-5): EAGVTQFPSHSVIEKGQTVTLRCDPISGHDNLYWYRRVMGKEIKFLLHFVKESKQDESGMPNNRFLAERTGGTYSTLKVQPAELEDSGVYFCASSQAYSNQPQHFGDGTRLSIL.

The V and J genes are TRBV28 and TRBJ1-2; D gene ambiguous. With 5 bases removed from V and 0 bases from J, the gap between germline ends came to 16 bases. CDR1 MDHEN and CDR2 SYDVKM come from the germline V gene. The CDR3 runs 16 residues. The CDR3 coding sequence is TGTGCCAGCAGTCCAACCATTTCCGGGACTAACTATGGCTACACCTTC. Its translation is CASSPTISGTNYGYTF.

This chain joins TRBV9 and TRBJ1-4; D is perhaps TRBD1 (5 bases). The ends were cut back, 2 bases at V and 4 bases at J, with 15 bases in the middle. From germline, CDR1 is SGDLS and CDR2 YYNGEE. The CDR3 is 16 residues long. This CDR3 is CASSVGQWQDNEKLFF. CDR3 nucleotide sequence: TGTGCCAGCAGCGTCGGACAATGGCAGGATAATGAAAAACTGTTTTTT.

The chain's CDR3 is CASSSDDGRDEQYF. The DNA for the CDR3 is TGTGCCAGCAGCTCCGACGATGGTAGGGACGAGCAGTACTTC. The chain links TRBV5-6 to TRBJ2-7; D uncertain. CDR1 is SGHDT and CDR2 is YYEEEE in the germline V gene. This CDR3 spans 14 amino acids. V dropped 3 bases and J dropped 5 bases, with 15 bases sitting between them.

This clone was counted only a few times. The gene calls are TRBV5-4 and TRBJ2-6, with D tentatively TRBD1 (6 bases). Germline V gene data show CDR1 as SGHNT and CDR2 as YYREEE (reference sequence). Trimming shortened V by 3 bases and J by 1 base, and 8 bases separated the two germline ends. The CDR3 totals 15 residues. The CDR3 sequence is CASSYTGSGANVLTF. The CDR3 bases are TGTGCCAGCAGCTATACAGGGTCTGGGGCCAACGTCCTGACTTTC. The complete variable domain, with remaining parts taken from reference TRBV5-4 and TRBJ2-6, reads ETGVTQSPTHLIKTRGQQVTLRCSSQSGHNTVSWYQQALGQGPQFIFQYYREEENGRGNFPPRFSGLQFPNYSSELNVNALELDDSALYLCASSYTGSGANVLTFGAGSRLTVL.

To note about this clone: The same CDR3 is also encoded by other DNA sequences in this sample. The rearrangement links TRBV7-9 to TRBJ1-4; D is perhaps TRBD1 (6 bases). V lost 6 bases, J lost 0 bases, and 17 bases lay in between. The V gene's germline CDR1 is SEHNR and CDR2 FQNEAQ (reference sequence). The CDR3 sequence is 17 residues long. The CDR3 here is CASRPPGGGPTNEKLFF. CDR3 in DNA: TGTGCCAGCAGGCCTCCTGGGGGGGGCCCAACTAATGAAAAACTGTTTTTT.

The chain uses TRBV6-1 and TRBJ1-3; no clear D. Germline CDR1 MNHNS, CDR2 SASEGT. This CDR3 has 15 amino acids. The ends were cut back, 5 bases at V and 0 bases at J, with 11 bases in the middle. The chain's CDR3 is CASSSDPSSGNTIYF. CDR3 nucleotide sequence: TGTGCCAGCAGTTCGGACCCCTCCTCTGGAAACACCATATATTTT.

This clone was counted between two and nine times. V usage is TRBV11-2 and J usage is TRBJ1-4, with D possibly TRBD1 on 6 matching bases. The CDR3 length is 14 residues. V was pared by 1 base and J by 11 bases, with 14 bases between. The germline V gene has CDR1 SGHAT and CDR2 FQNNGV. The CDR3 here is CASSLGTAERKLFF. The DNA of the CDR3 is TGTGCCAGCAGCTTAGGGACAGCAGAACGGAAACTGTTTTTT.

DNA of the CDR3: TGTGCCAGCAGCTTGATTACGGGGGGGCCGATCGGGGAGACCCAGTACTTC. It yields the protein CASSLITGGPIGETQYF. V gene TRBV5-4 combines with J gene TRBJ2-5; 8 bases line up with TRBD2. The CDR3 sequence is 17 residues long. The germline gives CDR1 SGHNT, CDR2 YYREEE (reference sequence). J lost 5 bases, V lost 1 base, and 13 bases had no gene match.

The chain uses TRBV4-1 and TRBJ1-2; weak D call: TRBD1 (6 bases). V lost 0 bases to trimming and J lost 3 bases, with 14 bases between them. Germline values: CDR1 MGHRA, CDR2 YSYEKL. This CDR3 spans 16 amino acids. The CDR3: CASSQDRVRGYYGYTF. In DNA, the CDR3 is TGCGCCAGCAGCCAAGACAGGGTCAGGGGATACTATGGCTACACCTTC.